This entry describes one T cell receptor beta chain. Its antigen is unknown. No much larger clonotype is one base removed from it; base qualities were not supplied. The data belong to a study of blood T cell repertoires in COVID-19 (dated by TCRdb to about 2020). For the study in its entirety: Collaborator samples came from the United States, Italy and Spain and covered acute and convalescent phases of COVID-19. The prospective study material was composed of cDNA or gDNA derived from T cells, B-cell-depleted T cells, or PBMCs. The dataset comprised deeply sampled blood TCRbeta repertoires from subjects exposed to, actively infected with, or recovered from COVID-19. The repertoires were released in a freely available public database intended as a resource for research on the immune response to SARS-CoV-2. Samples came from the ongoing ImmuneRACE study (first 160 participants) plus 1,254 subjects from 6 global collaborators. Sample metadata almost always included a de-identified subject ID, COVID-19 status, age in years and sex. Where available, HLA class I and class II types were taken from metadata supplied by the sample provider and were not determined by assay-based typing.

Whole blood was collected in K2EDTA tubes by collaborating institutions according to the institutions' own protocols. For TCRbeta analysis, collaborator samples were shipped as frozen whole blood, as isolated PBMCs, or as DNA extracted from either sample type. TCRbeta CDR3 regions were amplified from genomic DNA by means of the immunoSEQ Assay, a bias-controlled multiplex PCR. In the paper's pipeline: The number of nucleated cells in each sample was estimated from the amplification of reference gene primers within the assay. Sequence reads were collapsed and filtered to measure the absolute abundance of every unique TCRbeta CDR3 rearrangement. For each sample, productive Simpson clonality was calculated by taking the square root of Simpson's diversity index across productive rearrangements. The table was pulled from immuneACCESS by TCRdb, which kept in-frame rearrangements only. Such tables lose some clones; where checked, under half of the loss comes from unresolved V genes, and the rest has no known cause. That table is the source of V, J and clone size, and D and trimming were worked out from the DNA. Here the sample has 90,000 to 110,000 clones; about four fifths occur a single time. The ten biggest clones cover over 15% of the sample.

On the study overall, not on this receptor specifically: How much clinical and demographic metadata was included differed by source and by participant, and the metadata was provided uncurated.

This TCR was recovered from an elderly woman with acute or convalescent COVID-19. The sequencing sample was made of peripheral blood.

Here the CDR3 is given as CAIGTGGDTEAFF. The bases read TGTGCCATCGGGACCGGGGGGGACACTGAAGCTTTCTTT. The chain couples TRBV10-3 to TRBJ1-1; a tentative D match to TRBD1 spans 5 bases. The CDR3 contains 13 residues, cysteine and phenylalanine counted. Only the CDR3 DNA stays, 39 bases, in frame from base 1. V sheds 8 bases and J sheds 3 bases, leaving 13 bases between their ends. Per the germline V gene, ENHRY is the CDR1 and SYGVKD is the CDR2.